The 25 T cell receptor beta chains listed next were all sequenced from one sample in a study of blood T cells in healthy people across ages. Combining a sample-barcoded 5' primer with a J-beta primer mix, a second PCR ran for about 7 to 11 cycles. TCRdb reprocessed the 5' RACE reads with MiXCR, giving one entry per CDR3 protein. The top ten clones hold approximately 0.75% of a sample with 1 million or so distinct CDR3 sequences, roughly a quarter of them seen once. These data were likewise used in another study, on T cells of mothers and their children.

Sequencing was done on a sample of blood. Receptors originate from a girl aged 2 to 9 in good health.

The sample holds a few counts of this clonotype. Germline is not matched at one junction end, which may reflect a read error. This rearrangement joins TRBV24-1 to TRBJ2-1; D is uncertain. Germline V lookup: CDR1 KGHDR, CDR2 SFDVKD. This CDR3 is 12 amino acids long. The CDR3 DNA is TGTGCCACCAGTGATGTGGGTAATGGGCAGTTCTTC. Translation gives CATSDVGNGQFF.

This clonotype was counted a few times. This chain uses TRBV6-6 with TRBJ2-7, with 8 bases identical to TRBD1. This CDR3 region has 14 residues. Germline loops: CDR1 MNHNY, CDR2 SVGAGI (reference sequence). Trimming at V came to 6 bases and at J to 2 bases, leaving 6 bases not matched to a gene. The CDR3 DNA reads TGTGCCAGCAGCCCCCTGGACAGGGCCTACGAGCAGTACTTC. It specifies CASSPLDRAYEQYF.

The chain recombines TRBV6-5 with TRBJ2-7; D is perhaps TRBD2 (6 bases). The CDR3 spans 14 residues. CDR1 and CDR2 (germline): MNHEY, SVGAGI. The V and J ends lost 6 bases and 5 bases respectively, with 17 bases between them. CDR3 loop: CASSRTGGLDEQYF. As DNA, the CDR3 is TGTGCCAGCAGCCGAACCGGGGGTTTGGACGAGCAGTACTTC.

This sequence joins TRBV20-1 and TRBJ2-7, with a tentative D call TRBD2 (5 bases). V lost 4 bases and J 0 bases, leaving 13 bases between the germline ends. The CDR3 sequence is 14 residues long. Germline lookup yields CDR1 DFQATT and CDR2 SNEGSKA (reference sequence). The CDR3 sequence is CSATYSALSYEQYF. DNA of the CDR3: TGCAGTGCTACCTATAGCGCTCTCTCCTACGAGCAGTACTTC.

This clonotype was seen a handful of times. The chain is built from TRBV21-1 and TRBJ2-4; TRBD1, the table's D call, was not compared with the DNA. TRBV21-1 is a documented pseudogene. The CDR3 sequence is 18 residues long. For the CDR3, the DNA is TGTGCCAGCAGCAAAAGAATGGTATTGTCACAGGGATTCCGCATTCAGTACTTC. Translation gives CASSKRMVLSQGFRIQYF.

This chain uses TRBV7-2 with TRBJ2-7, with 7 bases identical to TRBD2. V gave up 4 bases and J gave up 1 base; unmatched junction bases: 13. The CDR3 spans 17 residues. Germline V gene data show CDR1 as SGHTA and CDR2 as FQGNSA. The CDR3 loop is CASSSVGGGFASYEQYF. CDR3 bases: TGTGCCAGCAGCTCTGTGGGGGGGGGATTCGCATCCTACGAGCAGTACTTC.

The chain is built from TRBV2 and TRBJ1-5; D not certain. The CDR3 spans 11 residues. Germline V gene data show CDR1 as SNHLY and CDR2 as FYNNEI. Trimming took off 7 bases at V and 6 bases at J, with 7 bases between the two ends. CDR3 in amino acids: CASMETQPQHF. CDR3 nucleotides: TGTGCCAGCATGGAAACTCAGCCCCAGCATTTT.

This clonotype was observed a handful of times. V is TRBV5-1 and J is TRBJ1-4; D gene uncertain. Per the germline V gene, CDR1 is SGHRS and CDR2 is YFSETQ. V shed 0 bases and J shed 2 bases, with 8 bases lying between them. The CDR3 is made up of 15 amino acids. CDR3 DNA sequence: TGCGCCAGCAGCTTGGGGCAGAATACTAATGAAAAACTGTTTTTT. Translated: CASSLGQNTNEKLFF.

This clonotype was picked up a small number of times. CDR3 region: CASSFEGETGYTF. CDR3 bases: TGTGCCAGCAGCTTCGAGGGGGAGACCGGCTACACCTTC. The rearrangement uses TRBV7-9 and TRBJ1-2, with D possibly TRBD1 on 6 matching bases. The CDR3 totals 13 residues. Looked up from germline, CDR1 is SEHNR and CDR2 is FQNEAQ (reference sequence). The V gene lost 3 bases and the J gene lost 8 bases, with 13 bases spanning the gap.

J is TRBJ1-1 and V is TRBV11-1; D gene unclear. The germline CDR1 and CDR2 sequences are SGHAT and FQDESV (reference sequence). The CDR3 has 13 amino acids. Deletions cut 8 bases from V and 3 bases from J, with 13 bases between. The CDR3 coding sequence is TGTGCCAGCGGAAGACAACCAGACACTGAAGCTTTCTTT. Its translation: CASGRQPDTEAFF.

This clonotype was seen a handful of times. V and J are TRBV12-5 and TRBJ2-5; D might be TRBD1 or TRBD2, each matching 5 bases. The CDR3 sequence is 14 residues long. In germline, CDR1 is LGHNT, CDR2 FRNRAP. The ends were cut back, 5 bases at V and 5 bases at J, with 15 bases in the middle. The CDR3, as DNA: TGTGCTAGTGGTACGGGACGGGCTCAGGAGACCCAGTACTTC. It specifies CASGTGRAQETQYF.

The sample holds a few counts of this clonotype. A junction boundary mismatches the germline segment, possibly from a read error. The rearrangement uses TRBV27 and TRBJ1-1; D is undetermined. The CDR3 totals 13 residues. Germline V gene lookup returns CDR1 MNHEY and CDR2 SMNVEV (reference sequence). The CDR3 bases are TGTGCCAGCAGTTGGACGGTGAACACCGAAGCTTCCTTT. Encoded protein: CASSWTVNTEASF.

The table lists this clonotype with a few counts. The rearrangement uses TRBV7-3 and TRBJ1-1; D is possibly TRBD1 (5 bases). Germline CDR1 is SGHTA and CDR2 is FQGTGA. This CDR3 region has 18 residues. V shed 2 bases and J shed 1 base, with 20 bases lying between them. CDR3 in amino acids: CASSLVRQRGVRNTEAFF. The CDR3 nucleotides read TGTGCCAGCAGCTTAGTTCGACAGCGGGGGGTTCGGAACACTGAAGCTTTCTTT.

This clonotype has only a few counts. This chain uses TRBV28 with TRBJ2-3; weak D call: TRBD2 (6 bases). This CDR3 is 16 amino acids long. Germline CDR1 reads MDHEN; CDR2 reads SYDVKM. The V and J ends lost 5 bases and 5 bases respectively, with 20 bases between them. The CDR3 DNA is TGTGCCAGCAGTGACCGAGCCCAGGGAGGACGAGATACGCAGTATTTT. Translating it yields CASSDRAQGGRDTQYF.

This clonotype appeared many times. The chain joins TRBV7-9 to TRBJ2-3; D possibly corresponds to TRBD2 (6 bases). The V and J ends lost 5 bases and 5 bases respectively, with 17 bases between them. CDR1 SEHNR and CDR2 FQNEAQ come from the germline V gene (reference sequence). This CDR3 region has 15 residues. The CDR3 region is CASSVSTSREDTQYF. The CDR3 nucleotides read TGTGCCAGCAGCGTAAGCACTAGCAGGGAAGATACGCAGTATTTT.

The chain recombines TRBV3-1 with TRBJ2-3; D unclear. The germline V and J ends were trimmed by 1 base and 1 base, with 12 bases remaining between them. CDR1 and CDR2 (germline): LGHDT, YNNKEL (reference sequence). CDR3 length equals 16 residues. The CDR3 DNA follows: TGTGCCAGCAGCCAAGCCTCCAGCTTAGGCACAGATACGCAGTATTTT. It specifies CASSQASSLGTDTQYF.

The V call is TRBV6-6, the J call TRBJ1-4, with no clear D. The germline V and J ends were trimmed by 5 bases and 8 bases, with 15 bases remaining between them. CDR3 length equals 14 residues. CDR1 MNHNY and CDR2 SVGAGI come from the germline V gene (reference sequence). The CDR3 region is CASSTWGFGEKLFF. The CDR3 DNA sequence: TGTGCCAGCAGTACCTGGGGTTTTGGGGAAAAACTGTTTTTT.

A few counts support this clonotype. The chain employs TRBV19 and TRBJ1-5; D is uncertain. CDR1 and CDR2 from the germline V gene are LNHDA and SQIVND (reference sequence). This CDR3 spans 12 amino acids. V gave up 7 bases and J gave up 7 bases, with 11 bases separating them. The CDR3 DNA sequence: TGTGCCAGTAAAGACGAATACCAGCCCCAGCATTTT. Translated, it gives CASKDEYQPQHF.

The rearrangement joins TRBV6-5 to TRBJ1-2; D possibly corresponds to TRBD1 (5 bases). The V and J ends lost 7 bases and 8 bases respectively, with 20 bases between them. Germline values: CDR1 MNHEY, CDR2 SVGAGI. This CDR3 has 14 residues. The CDR3 is CASTRLDNRGGYTF. The CDR3 nucleotides read TGTGCCAGCACCAGGCTGGACAACCGCGGAGGCTACACCTTC.

V and J are TRBV29-1 and TRBJ2-7; D possibly corresponds to TRBD2 (5 bases). Germline V gives CDR1 SQVTM, CDR2 ANQGSEA. V was shortened by 7 bases and J by 1 base, with 23 bases between the two germline ends. The CDR3 is 16 amino acids. The CDR3 is CSAVAPGERLSYEQYF. The CDR3 coding sequence is TGCAGCGCCGTAGCCCCCGGGGAGCGGTTATCCTACGAGCAGTACTTC.

This chain connects TRBV19 to TRBJ2-1; TRBD1 matches at 11 bases. The V gene end was trimmed by 6 bases and the J gene end by 6 bases; junction bases not matched to a gene: 10. The length of the CDR3 is 16 residues. CDR1 and CDR2 (germline): LNHDA, SQIVND (reference sequence). DNA of the CDR3: TGTGCCAGTAGCGCCCAAAGGGACAGGGGGTCCAATGAGCAGTTCTTC. This translates into CASSAQRDRGSNEQFF.

This clonotype was observed a few times. One end of the junction fails to match germline, which may point to a read error. The chain is built from TRBV12-3 or TRBV12-4 and TRBJ2-5, with 7 bases identical to TRBD2. There are 12 residues in the CDR3. As DNA, the CDR3 is TGTGCCAGCAGTTCCAGCGGGAATTCACGGTTCTTC. This gives the protein CASSSSGNSRFF.

This clonotype was recorded a few times. The chain recombines TRBV6-6 with TRBJ1-2, with 8 nucleotides matching TRBD1. CDR1 MNHNY and CDR2 SVGAGI come from the germline V gene (reference sequence). There are 15 residues in the CDR3. J lost 5 bases, V lost 2 bases, and 7 bases had no gene match. Here the CDR3 reads CASSYLGQGGYGYTF. The CDR3, as DNA: TGTGCCAGCAGTTACCTAGGACAGGGAGGGTATGGCTACACCTTC.

The chain uses TRBV19 and TRBJ1-1; D uncertain. Germline V gene sequence: CDR1 LNHDA, CDR2 SQIVND (reference sequence). The CDR3 covers 14 residues. The V end was cut by 0 bases, the J end by 3 bases, with 8 bases between. CDR3 sequence reads: CASSIEGGYTEAFF. The CDR3 DNA sequence: TGTGCCAGTAGTATAGAGGGCGGATACACTGAAGCTTTCTTT.

This clonotype was counted a few times. The genes are TRBV14 and TRBJ2-1, with 8 bases identical to TRBD1. Germline lookup yields CDR1 SGHDN and CDR2 FVKESK. Trimming took 6 bases from V and 2 from J; bases not matched to a gene: 6. CDR3 length: 15 amino acids. CDR3 amino acids: CASRGQGGTYNEQFF. Written as DNA, the CDR3 is TGTGCCAGCAGAGGACAGGGAGGCACCTACAATGAGCAGTTCTTC.